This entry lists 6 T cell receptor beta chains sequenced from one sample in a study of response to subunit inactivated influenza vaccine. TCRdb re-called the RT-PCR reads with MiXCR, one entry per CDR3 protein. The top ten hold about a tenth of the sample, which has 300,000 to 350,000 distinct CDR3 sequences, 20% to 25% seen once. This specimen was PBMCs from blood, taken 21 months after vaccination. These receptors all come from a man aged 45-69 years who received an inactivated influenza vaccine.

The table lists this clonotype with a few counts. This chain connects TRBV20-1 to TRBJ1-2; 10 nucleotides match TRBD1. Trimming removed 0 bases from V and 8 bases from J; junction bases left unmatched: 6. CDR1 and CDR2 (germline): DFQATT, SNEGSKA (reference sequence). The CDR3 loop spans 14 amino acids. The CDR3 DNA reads TGCAGTGCTAGAGAAGACAGGGGGCGTGGGGGCTACACCTTC. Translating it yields CSAREDRGRGGYTF.

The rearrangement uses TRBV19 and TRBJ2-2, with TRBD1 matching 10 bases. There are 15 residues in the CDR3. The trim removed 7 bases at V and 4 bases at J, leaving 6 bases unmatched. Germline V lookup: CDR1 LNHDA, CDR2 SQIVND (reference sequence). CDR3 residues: CASIARTGGTGELFF. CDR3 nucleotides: TGTGCCAGTATAGCTAGGACAGGGGGCACCGGGGAGCTGTTTTTT.

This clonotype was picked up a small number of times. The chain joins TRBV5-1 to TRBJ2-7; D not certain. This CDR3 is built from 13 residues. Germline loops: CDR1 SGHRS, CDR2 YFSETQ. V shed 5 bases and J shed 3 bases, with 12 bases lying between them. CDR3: CASSTVGGYEQYF. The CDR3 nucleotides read TGCGCCAGCAGTACGGTGGGCGGCTACGAGCAGTACTTC. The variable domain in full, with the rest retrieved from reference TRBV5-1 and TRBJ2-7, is KAGVTQTPRYLIKTRGQQVTLSCSPISGHRSVSWYQQTPGQGLQFLFEYFSETQRNKGNFPGRFSGRQFSNSRSEMNVSTLELGDSALYLCASSTVGGYEQYFGPGTRLTVT.

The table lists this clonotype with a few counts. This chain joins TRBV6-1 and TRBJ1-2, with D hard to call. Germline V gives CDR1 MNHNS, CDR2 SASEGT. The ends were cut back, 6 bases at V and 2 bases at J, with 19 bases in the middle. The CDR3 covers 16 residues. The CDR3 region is CASSSDQHRVNYGYTF. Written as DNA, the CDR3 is TGTGCCAGCAGCTCAGATCAGCATCGAGTGAACTATGGCTACACCTTC.

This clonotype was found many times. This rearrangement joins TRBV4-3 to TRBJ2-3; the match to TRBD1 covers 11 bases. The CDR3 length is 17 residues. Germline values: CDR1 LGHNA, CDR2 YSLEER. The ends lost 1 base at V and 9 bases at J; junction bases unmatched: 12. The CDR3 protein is CASSQGVLGTGGLTQYF. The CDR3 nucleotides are TGCGCCAGCAGCCAAGGGGTTTTAGGGACAGGGGGTTTGACGCAGTATTTT.

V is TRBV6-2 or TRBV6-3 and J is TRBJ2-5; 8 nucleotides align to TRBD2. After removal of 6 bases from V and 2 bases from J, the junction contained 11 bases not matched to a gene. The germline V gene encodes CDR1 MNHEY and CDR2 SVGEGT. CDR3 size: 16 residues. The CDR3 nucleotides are TGTGCCAGCAGCTCCTATCCCTCTAGCGGGCAAGAGACCCAGTACTTC. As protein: CASSSYPSSGQETQYF.